This is a list of T cell receptor beta chains from one sample in a study of blood T cell repertoires in COVID-19. Clones were read by immunoSEQ multiplex PCR, and TCRdb kept only the in-frame ones, dropping some. The top ten clones hold roughly 2.5% of a sample with under 350,000 clones, more than 90% of them seen once. Material: PBMCs or T cells enriched from blood (not recorded which). These receptors came from a man aged 60-69 years who had recovered from COVID-19. CDR3s include the opening cysteine and the closing phenylalanine or tryptophan. D genes are given only for firm matches. Size tells how often a clone was seen (once, few, many) or the class of an expanded clone, and some rows leave it out.

d_call	clone_size	v_call	j_call	cdr3_aa	cdr3_nt
TRBD1	.	TRBV5-5	TRBJ1-5	CASSSGQRGNQPQHF	TGTGCCAGCAGTTCGGGACAGAGGGGCAATCAGCCCCAGCATTTT
.	.	TRBV7-9	TRBJ2-5	CASSLRSQDGGETQYF	TGTGCCAGCAGTTTACGATCCCAGGACGGGGGTGAGACCCAGTACTTC
TRBD1	.	TRBV6-5	TRBJ2-7	CASANTGTGAYEQYF	TGTGCCAGCGCCAATACCGGGACAGGGGCCTACGAGCAGTACTTC
TRBD1	.	TRBV19	TRBJ1-2	CASSGIPGQNNYGYTF	TGTGCCAGTAGTGGCATCCCGGGACAGAATAACTATGGCTACACCTTC
TRBD1	.	TRBV19	TRBJ1-1	CASSIGTGGTEAFF	TGTGCCAGTAGTATAGGGACAGGGGGCACTGAAGCTTTCTTT
.	.	TRBV5-1	TRBJ2-3	CASSLGGQAGTQYF	TGCGCCAGCAGCTTGGGGGGGCAGGCGGGTACGCAGTATTTT
.	once	TRBV4-3	TRBJ1-1	CASSQAGSTEAFF	TGCGCCAGCAGCCAAGCTGGGAGTACTGAAGCTTTCTTT
.	.	TRBV16	TRBJ1-1	CASSQTGWTEAFF	TGTGCCAGCAGCCAAACGGGATGGACTGAAGCTTTCTTT
TRBD1	.	TRBV5-1	TRBJ1-1	CASTNGQGVVNTEAFF	TGCGCCAGCACCAATGGACAGGGAGTTGTGAACACTGAAGCTTTCTTT
TRBD1	.	TRBV27	TRBJ2-7	CASSTTGAVSWYEQYF	TGTGCCAGCAGTACGACAGGGGCGGTTTCGTGGTACGAGCAGTACTTC
.	.	TRBV7-2	TRBJ2-1	CASSLAGGNEQFF	TGTGCCAGCAGCTTAGCGGGGGGTAATGAGCAGTTCTTC
TRBD1	.	TRBV6-6	TRBJ1-2	CASSHLPETGANYGYTF	TGTGCCAGCAGTCACCTCCCAGAGACAGGGGCTAACTATGGCTACACCTTC
TRBD2	.	TRBV19	TRBJ2-1	CASSSGGGFRFF	TGTGCCAGTAGTAGCGGGGGGGGGTTTCGGTTCTTC
TRBD2	once	TRBV9	TRBJ2-1	CASSSRTSGTYNEQFF	TGTGCCAGCAGCAGCCGGACTAGCGGAACCTACAATGAGCAGTTCTTC
.	.	TRBV6-5	TRBJ1-6	CASSYSLQGGDSPLHF	TGTGCCAGCAGTTACTCTTTACAGGGCGGTGATTCACCCCTCCACTTT
.	.	TRBV19	TRBJ1-5	CASSPRDYSNQPQHF	TGTGCCAGTAGTCCCCGGGACTATAGCAATCAGCCCCAGCATTTT
.	.	TRBV19	TRBJ1-4	CASSIPQGDEKLFF	TGTGCCAGTAGTATTCCACAGGGCGATGAAAAACTGTTTTTT
.	.	TRBV4-1	TRBJ1-4	CASSQMREKLFF	TGCGCCAGCAGCCAGATGAGGGAAAAACTGTTTTTT
.	.	TRBV25-1	TRBJ2-7	CASSRVGGSYEQYF	TGTGCCAGCAGCCGGGTTGGGGGGTCCTACGAGCAGTACTTC
TRBD1	.	TRBV9	TRBJ1-6	CASSPLSGGGTSPLHF	TGTGCCAGCAGCCCACTTTCAGGGGGCGGAACTTCACCCCTCCACTTT
.	few	TRBV11-2	TRBJ2-1	CASGSLAKVEQFF	TGTGCCAGTGGAAGTCTAGCAAAAGTAGAGCAGTTCTTC
TRBD1	.	TRBV5-4	TRBJ1-5	CASSPDRGINQPQHF	TGTGCCAGCAGCCCTGACAGGGGCATCAATCAGCCCCAGCATTTT
.	.	TRBV7-6	TRBJ2-1	CASSLPDNNEQFF	TGTGCCAGCAGCTTACCCGACAACAATGAGCAGTTCTTC
.	.	TRBV5-8	TRBJ1-1	CASSLDIANTEAFF	TGTGCCAGCAGCTTGGACATAGCGAACACTGAAGCTTTCTTT
TRBD2	.	TRBV2	TRBJ2-3	CASRLLTSGSGDTQYF	TGTGCCAGCAGACTCCTGACTAGCGGGAGTGGAGATACGCAGTATTTT
TRBD1	.	TRBV6-5	TRBJ1-2	CASSRQTGSFYGYTF	TGTGCCAGCAGCCGACAGACAGGGAGCTTCTATGGCTACACCTTC
.	.	TRBV9	TRBJ1-5	CASSVDGANQPQHF	TGTGCCAGCAGCGTAGATGGGGCCAATCAGCCCCAGCATTTT
.	.	TRBV18	TRBJ1-3	CASSPREDTIYF	TGTGCCAGCTCACCACGGGAGGACACCATATATTTT
TRBD1	few	TRBV29-1	TRBJ1-1	CSVQLSGGTEAFF	TGCAGCGTACAACTTTCAGGGGGCACTGAAGCTTTCTTT
.	.	TRBV19	TRBJ2-1	CASLDKDSYNEQFF	TGTGCCAGTCTCGACAAGGACTCCTACAATGAGCAGTTCTTC
.	.	TRBV9	TRBJ2-7	CASSPRGTLYGQYF	TGTGCCAGCAGCCCCAGGGGTACTCTCTACGGGCAGTACTTC
.	.	TRBV4-1	TRBJ2-2	CASSQPGVRELFF	TGCGCCAGCAGCCAGCCGGGGGTCCGGGAGCTGTTTTTT
.	.	TRBV6-5	TRBJ2-1	CASTPYREQFF	TGTGCCAGCACTCCTTACAGGGAGCAGTTCTTC
TRBD1	.	TRBV9	TRBJ1-1	CASSAPGTGKTEAFF	TGTGCCAGCAGCGCACCCGGGACAGGGAAAACTGAAGCTTTCTTT
.	.	TRBV12-3/TRBV12-4	TRBJ1-2	CASRVVGGYGYTF	TGTGCCAGCAGGGTCGTGGGGGGATATGGCTACACCTTC
TRBD1	.	TRBV10-3	TRBJ1-2	CAISESVGQGANYGYTF	TGTGCCATCAGTGAGTCCGTGGGGCAGGGGGCCAACTATGGCTACACCTTC
TRBD2	.	TRBV24-1	TRBJ2-1	CATSDGTSGSLYNEQFF	TGTGCCACCAGTGACGGGACTAGCGGAAGTCTCTACAATGAGCAGTTCTTC
TRBD2	few	TRBV14	TRBJ2-1	CASSQRAGTSAYNEQFF	TGTGCCAGCAGCCAAAGGGCGGGGACTAGCGCGTACAATGAGCAGTTCTTC
.	.	TRBV4-1	TRBJ1-1	CASSQVVQKNTEAFF	TGCGCCAGCAGCCAAGTGGTACAGAAGAACACTGAAGCTTTCTTT
.	once	TRBV10-3	TRBJ2-5	CAISRAKETQYF	TGTGCCATCAGCAGGGCCAAAGAGACCCAGTACTTC
.	.	TRBV7-8	TRBJ1-6	CASSLVYTVAKNSPLHF	TGTGCCAGCAGCTTAGTATATACGGTCGCGAAGAATTCACCCCTCCACTTT
TRBD2	.	TRBV7-8	TRBJ2-1	CASSTGLAGGGNEQFF	TGTGCCAGCAGCACAGGACTAGCGGGGGGAGGGAATGAGCAGTTCTTC
.	few	TRBV12-3/TRBV12-4	TRBJ1-1	CASGAFWLEAFF	TGTGCCAGCGGAGCATTTTGGCTTGAAGCTTTCTTT
.	.	TRBV6-5	TRBJ1-3	CASSGQGGNTIYF	TGTGCCAGCAGCGGGCAGGGTGGAAACACCATATATTTT
.	.	TRBV30	TRBJ1-1	CAWSVLANTEAFF	TGTGCCTGGAGTGTCTTAGCGAACACTGAAGCTTTCTTT
.	.	TRBV4-3	TRBJ1-2	CASSSSGGYGYTF	TGCGCCAGCAGCTCATCGGGGGGGTATGGCTACACCTTC
.	once	TRBV4-1	TRBJ2-2	CASSRVRANTGELFF	TGCGCCAGCAGCCGAGTCCGCGCGAACACCGGGGAGCTGTTTTTT
TRBD1	.	TRBV3-1/TRBV3-2	TRBJ1-2	CASSQDVGGANYGYTF	TGTGCCAGCAGCCAAGATGTAGGGGGCGCAAACTATGGCTACACCTTC
TRBD2	.	TRBV7-9	TRBJ2-2	CASSLESSGRAGAGELFF	TGTGCCAGCAGCTTAGAGTCAAGCGGGAGGGCAGGAGCCGGGGAGCTGTTTTTT
TRBD2	.	TRBV4-2	TRBJ2-2	CASSQAALAAGELFF	TGTGCCAGCAGCCAAGCGGCCCTAGCGGCCGGGGAGCTGTTTTTT